The 15 T cell receptor beta chains below come from one sample, sequenced in a study of blood T cell repertoires in COVID-19. Sequencing was performed with immunoSEQ multiplex PCR; in TCRdb, only in-frame clones are kept and a portion is missing. Of about 29,000 clones listed, more than 60% were seen once; the top ten hold approximately 7.8%. Specimen: peripheral blood. These receptor sequences come from a woman in her 70s with active or convalescent COVID-19.

The chain links TRBV6-5 to TRBJ1-5, with D unclear. V lost 4 bases and J 1 base, leaving 8 bases between the germline ends. This CDR3 contains 14 residues. CDR1 is MNHEY and CDR2 is SVGAGI in the germline V gene. The CDR3: CASSSGGSNQPQHF. The DNA for the CDR3 is TGTGCCAGCAGTTCAGGAGGAAGCAATCAGCCCCAGCATTTT.

The chain joins TRBV6-6 to TRBJ2-7, with TRBD2 matching 10 bases. Trimming removed 8 bases from V and 2 bases from J; junction bases left unmatched: 6. Germline CDR1 is MNHNY and CDR2 is SVGAGI (reference sequence). The CDR3 has 14 amino acids. CDR3 coding DNA: TGTGCCAGCGAGGGTCTAGCGGGAGCCTACGAGCAGTACTTC. Protein product: CASEGLAGAYEQYF.

The chain recombines TRBV4-3 with TRBJ2-6; maybe TRBD1 (6 bases). CDR1 LGHNA and CDR2 YSLEER come from the germline V gene. Trimming took off 6 bases at V and 0 bases at J, with 15 bases between the two ends. The CDR3 has 17 amino acids. CDR3 nucleotide sequence: TGCGCCAGCAGGGGTGGACAGCCAAACTCTGGGGCCAACGTCCTGACTTTC. Translating it yields CASRGGQPNSGANVLTF.

V and J are TRBV5-4 and TRBJ1-4; 7 bases align to TRBD1. Unmatched junction bases numbered 6, after V lost 5 bases and J lost 8 bases. The CDR3 loop spans 13 amino acids. The germline V gene encodes CDR1 SGHNT and CDR2 YYREEE (reference sequence). Here the CDR3 reads CASRDRMEEKLFF. The DNA of the CDR3 is TGTGCCAGCAGGGACAGGATGGAGGAAAAACTGTTTTTT.

V gene TRBV5-1 combines with J gene TRBJ1-1; D remains ambiguous. The CDR3 runs 16 residues. CDR1 SGHRS and CDR2 YFSETQ come from the germline V gene. Trimming left V 0 bases short and J 3 bases short, with 15 bases between. CDR3 region: CASSLVAGSLHTEAFF. CDR3 coding DNA: TGCGCCAGCAGCTTGGTCGCGGGAAGTCTACACACTGAAGCTTTCTTT.

The chain couples TRBV7-8 to TRBJ2-5, with TRBD2 matching 12 bases. CDR3 length: 17 residues. From germline, CDR1 is SGHVS and CDR2 FQNEAQ. V dropped 4 bases and J dropped 0; count of bases not matched to a gene: 6. The CDR3 is CASSSGLAGVHQETQYF. The CDR3 nucleotides are TGTGCCAGCAGCTCGGGACTAGCGGGTGTTCACCAAGAGACCCAGTACTTC.

The chain uses TRBV28 and TRBJ1-5, with D perhaps matching TRBD1 (6 bases). CDR3 length: 15 residues. V was pared by 6 bases and J by 1 base, with 13 bases between. The V gene's germline CDR1 is MDHEN and CDR2 SYDVKM. CDR3 residues: CASSRHRDSNQPQHF. DNA of the CDR3: TGTGCCAGCAGCCGACACAGGGACAGCAATCAGCCCCAGCATTTT.

The CDR3 loop is CASRPTVNQPQHF. CDR3 in DNA: TGTGCCAGCAGACCGACAGTAAATCAGCCCCAGCATTTT. V gene TRBV6-5 combines with J gene TRBJ1-5, with D possibly being TRBD1 (5 bases). This CDR3 region has 13 residues. Germline V gene sequence: CDR1 MNHEY, CDR2 SVGAGI. V dropped 6 bases and J dropped 4 bases, with 10 bases sitting between them.

This clone was picked up a small number of times. J is TRBJ2-1 and V is TRBV14, with TRBD2 identical over 7 bases. The germline gives CDR1 SGHDN, CDR2 FVKESK. CDR3 size: 16 residues. V shed 1 base and J 6 bases; nucleotides not matched to a gene: 9. Here the CDR3 reads CASSQVLSSGGNEQFF. The CDR3 DNA sequence: TGTGCCAGCAGCCAAGTCCTCTCGTCGGGAGGCAATGAGCAGTTCTTC.

In its sample, this clone was seen a few times. The genes are TRBV5-6 and TRBJ2-2, with 10 bases aligning to TRBD1. J was trimmed by 1 base and V by 4 bases; bases with no gene match: 4. CDR1 is SGHDT, CDR2 YYEEEE, per germline. The CDR3 is 16 residues long. The CDR3 here is CASSRGQGMNTGELFF. The CDR3 DNA is TGTGCCAGCAGCCGGGGACAGGGGATGAACACCGGGGAGCTGTTTTTT.

The chain carries TRBV11-2 and TRBJ1-4; 9 nucleotides agree with TRBD1. V trimming: 6 bases; J trimming: 7 bases; junction bases outside the gene matches: 9. CDR1 is SGHAT, CDR2 FQNNGV, per germline. The CDR3 is 15 residues long. Here the CDR3 DNA reads TGTGCCAGCAGTGTCGGGGGACAGGGACGTGAAAAACTGTTTTTT. Translated: CASSVGGQGREKLFF.

This sequence joins TRBV9 and TRBJ2-3, with 8 bases that match TRBD1. CDR3 length: 13 amino acids. The V gene end was trimmed by 4 bases and the J gene end by 11 bases; junction bases not matched to a gene: 9. Looked up from germline, CDR1 is SGDLS and CDR2 is YYNGEE. CDR3 loop: CASSTESGTGQYF. The CDR3, as DNA: TGTGCCAGCAGCACGGAATCCGGGACAGGGCAGTATTTT.

There are a few counts of this clone. The gene calls are TRBV9 and TRBJ2-1, with TRBD1 matching over 8 bases. Germline trimming cut 7 bases from V and 7 bases from J; bases unmatched to any gene: 13. CDR1 is SGDLS and CDR2 is YYNGEE in the germline V gene. This CDR3 is 15 amino acids long. The CDR3 DNA is TGTGCCAGCTCCTACACAGGGGGTGGGGCAAATGAGCAGTTCTTC. This codes for CASSYTGGGANEQFF.

The chain is built from TRBV29-1 and TRBJ2-5; a weak D match, TRBD1 (6 bases). Trimming shortened V by 6 bases and J by 1 base, and 12 bases separated the two germline ends. This CDR3 comprises 13 residues. Germline lookup yields CDR1 SQVTM and CDR2 ANQGSEA. CDR3 amino acids: CSVPTGPQETQYF. The CDR3 DNA reads as TGCAGCGTACCGACAGGTCCCCAAGAGACCCAGTACTTC.

The chain employs TRBV7-2 and TRBJ2-2, with 11 positions matching TRBD2. The CDR3 contains 16 residues. The germline V gene has CDR1 SGHTA and CDR2 FQGNSA. Germline trimming cut 5 bases from V and 5 bases from J; bases unmatched to any gene: 7. For the CDR3, the DNA is TGTGCCAGCAGCATCCTAGCGGGAGGAGGGACCGGGGAGCTGTTTTTT. Protein product: CASSILAGGGTGELFF. Filled out from reference TRBV7-2 and TRBJ2-2, the complete variable domain reads GAGVSQSPSNKVTEKGKDVELRCDPISGHTALYWYRQSLGQGLEFLIYFQGNSAPDKSGLPSDRFSAERTGGSVSTLTIQRTQQEDSAVYLCASSILAGGGTGELFFGEGSRLTVL.